Below are 18 T cell receptor beta chains sequenced from a single sample in a study of cytomegalovirus exposure and HLA in healthy donors. With 60 Vbeta and 13 Jbeta primers, the PCR was carried out. Method: immunoSEQ multiplex PCR; TCRdb's copy keeps in-frame clones and lacks some. The sample records around 100,000 clones, around four fifths being singletons. Sequences were obtained from PBMCs. These receptors came from a man younger than 45 in good health and CMV-seropositive.

The DNA of the CDR3 is TGTGCCACCAGCAGAGGGACTAGCGGGAGTCTCGATGAGCAGTTCTTC. Translated, it gives CATSRGTSGSLDEQFF. The rearrangement links TRBV15 to TRBJ2-1; TRBD2 agrees at 13 bases. Unmatched junction bases numbered 5, after V lost 1 base and J lost 8 bases. This CDR3 comprises 16 residues. CDR1 is LNHNV, CDR2 YYDKDF, per germline (reference sequence).

The chain recombines TRBV7-9 with TRBJ1-1, with 7 bases aligning to TRBD1. With 11 bases clipped from V and 1 base from J, the junction kept 13 bases outside the gene matches. This CDR3 contains 15 residues. The germline V gene has CDR1 SEHNR and CDR2 FQNEAQ (reference sequence). CDR3 sequence (DNA): TGTGCCGGCACGGGGACAGTTTCTCAGAACACTGAAGCTTTCTTT. This gives the protein CAGTGTVSQNTEAFF.

The chain recombines TRBV5-5 with TRBJ1-4, with D tentatively TRBD1 (6 bases). The CDR3 is 16 residues long. The germline gives CDR1 SGHKS, CDR2 YYEKEE (reference sequence). The V end lost 1 base, the J end lost 5 bases, and 15 bases lay between the germline ends. The CDR3 sequence is CASSLSGQPENEKLFF. CDR3 coding DNA: TGTGCCAGCAGCTTGTCCGGACAGCCGGAAAATGAAAAACTGTTTTTT.

The V gene is TRBV2, the J gene TRBJ1-5; TRBD1 agrees at 12 bases. The CDR3 has 17 residues. Germline V gene lookup returns CDR1 SNHLY and CDR2 FYNNEI. Germline trimming cut 5 bases from V and 1 base from J; bases unmatched to any gene: 6. CDR3 in DNA: TGTGCCAGCAGTCCGGGACAGGGGGCTTGGAGCAATCAGCCCCAGCATTTT. It is translated as CASSPGQGAWSNQPQHF. Full variable domain (missing parts from reference TRBV2 and TRBJ1-5): EPEVTQTPSHQVTQMGQEVILRCVPISNHLYFYWYRQILGQKVEFLVSFYNNEISEKSEIFDDQFSVERPDGSNFTLKIRSTKLEDSAMYFCASSPGQGAWSNQPQHFGDGTRLSIL.

The chain uses TRBV12-2 and TRBJ2-6; no DNA check was done on the table's D call, TRBD1. TRBV12-2 corresponds to a pseudogene. This CDR3 contains 17 residues. CDR3 bases: TGTGCAAGTCGCCGCGACAGGCCCATCTCTGGGGCCAACGTCCTGACTTTC. It encodes CASRRDRPISGANVLTF.

The chain carries TRBV5-4 and TRBJ2-1, with D possibly TRBD1 on 5 matching bases. Trimming cost V 5 bases and J 1 base, with 13 bases left between them. Germline CDR1 SGHNT, CDR2 YYREEE (reference sequence). This CDR3 is built from 15 residues. The CDR3 sequence is CASRDGRTSYNEQFF. In DNA form, the CDR3 reads TGTGCCAGCAGGGATGGGCGGACATCCTACAATGAGCAGTTCTTC. Full variable domain (missing parts from reference TRBV5-4 and TRBJ2-1): ETGVTQSPTHLIKTRGQQVTLRCSSQSGHNTVSWYQQALGQGPQFIFQYYREEENGRGNFPPRFSGLQFPNYSSELNVNALELDDSALYLCASRDGRTSYNEQFFGPGTRLTVL.

As DNA, the CDR3 is TGTGCCAGCAGTTACTCGGAGCGAAGCAATCAGCCCCAGCATTTT. It encodes CASSYSERSNQPQHF. The V gene is TRBV6-5, the J gene TRBJ1-5; D is undetermined. Germline-derived CDR1 and CDR2 are MNHEY and SVGAGI. Trimming left V 0 bases short and J 1 base short, with 7 bases between. The CDR3 runs to 15 residues.

This chain joins TRBV6-1 and TRBJ1-5; D might be TRBD1 (6 bases). The V end lost 4 bases, the J end lost 5 bases, and 9 bases lay between the germline ends. From germline, CDR1 is MNHNS and CDR2 SASEGT. The CDR3 covers 13 residues. The CDR3 loop is CASSVAGDQPQHF. The CDR3 coding sequence is TGTGCCAGCAGTGTGGCAGGGGATCAGCCCCAGCATTTT.

This clone was seen more than once but under ten times. This rearrangement joins TRBV6-1 to TRBJ1-4; D gene unclear. The CDR3 contains 15 residues. Trimming left V 1 base short and J 2 bases short, with 8 bases between. The germline gives CDR1 MNHNS, CDR2 SASEGT. CDR3 loop: CASSEVAVTNEKLFF. The CDR3 region has the DNA TGTGCCAGCAGTGAAGTAGCTGTGACTAATGAAAAACTGTTTTTT.

The chain couples TRBV7-9 to TRBJ1-1; unclear D gene. V gave up 1 base and J gave up 5 bases, with 17 bases separating them. This CDR3 comprises 16 residues. CDR1 and CDR2 (germline): SEHNR, FQNEAQ (reference sequence). This CDR3 reads CASSLGGWKGTTEAFF. CDR3 coding DNA: TGTGCCAGCAGCTTAGGAGGATGGAAAGGAACGACTGAAGCTTTCTTT.

V gene TRBV5-1 combines with J gene TRBJ2-7; perhaps D is TRBD1 or TRBD2 (9 bases each). Germline assignment: CDR1 SGHRS and CDR2 YFSETQ. V dropped 1 base and J dropped 4 bases, with 33 bases sitting between them. The CDR3 runs 21 residues. Written as DNA, the CDR3 is TGCGCCAGCAGCTTGATAGCCGGGACAGGGCTTCTCAGCGGGAGGTTATACGAGCAGTACTTC. Its translation: CASSLIAGTGLLSGRLYEQYF. The whole variable domain, filled in from reference TRBV5-1 and TRBJ2-7, reads KAGVTQTPRYLIKTRGQQVTLSCSPISGHRSVSWYQQTPGQGLQFLFEYFSETQRNKGNFPGRFSGRQFSNSRSEMNVSTLELGDSALYLCASSLIAGTGLLSGRLYEQYFGPGTRLTVT.

The CDR3 sequence: CASSSSKGGQETQYF. CDR3 bases: TGTGCCAGCAGCTCGTCGAAAGGCGGCCAAGAGACCCAGTACTTC. J is TRBJ2-5 and V is TRBV11-3; no clear D gene. CDR1 and CDR2 (germline): SGHNT, YENEEA. Trimming took 4 bases from V and 1 from J, leaving 13 bases between them. This CDR3 is built from 15 residues.

This chain joins TRBV27 and TRBJ2-7, with D possibly TRBD2 on 5 matching bases. CDR1 MNHEY and CDR2 SMNVEV come from the germline V gene (reference sequence). V was trimmed by 6 bases and J by 7 bases, leaving 19 bases between them. The CDR3 spans 14 residues. The CDR3 DNA is TGTGCCAGCAGCGTCTTCGGAGAGAGAGGGGAGCAGTACTTC. Translation gives CASSVFGERGEQYF.

This clone appeared a few times. The chain's CDR3 is CASSLPISGRNTGELFF. CDR3 sequence (DNA): TGTGCCAGCAGCTTACCCATTAGCGGGAGGAACACCGGGGAGCTGTTTTTT. The chain couples TRBV7-9 to TRBJ2-2; 9 nucleotides line up with TRBD2. The CDR3 is 17 residues long. V shed 2 bases, J shed 1 base, and the junction held 5 bases outside the gene matches. The germline V gene encodes CDR1 SEHNR and CDR2 FQNEAQ (reference sequence).

This chain joins TRBV7-9 and TRBJ2-7, with 9 bases identical to TRBD1. With 2 bases clipped from V and 2 bases from J, the junction kept 13 bases outside the gene matches. Germline-derived CDR1 and CDR2 are SEHNR and FQNEAQ (reference sequence). The CDR3 has 18 residues. The CDR3 protein is CASSLLSPGTGLAYEQYF. The DNA for the CDR3 is TGTGCCAGCAGCTTACTCTCGCCTGGGACAGGGCTCGCCTACGAGCAGTACTTC.

The rearrangement links TRBV5-4 to TRBJ2-7, with 7 nucleotides matching TRBD2. The J segment lost 5 bases and the V segment lost 4 bases, leaving 6 bases of the junction unmatched. CDR3 length: 13 amino acids. CDR1 is SGHNT, CDR2 YYREEE, per germline (reference sequence). The CDR3 spells CASSTGTTNEQYF. The DNA for the CDR3 is TGTGCCAGCAGCACCGGGACTACCAACGAGCAGTACTTC.

The chain uses TRBV28 and TRBJ1-3; D unclear. The V gene's germline CDR1 is MDHEN and CDR2 SYDVKM. The V end lost 5 bases, the J end lost 3 bases, and 11 bases lay between the germline ends. The CDR3 length is 14 residues. CDR3 loop: CASSPQRVGNTIYF. CDR3 sequence (DNA): TGTGCCAGCAGTCCCCAAAGAGTTGGAAACACCATATATTTT.

J is TRBJ2-1 and V is TRBV2, with 8 bases identical to TRBD2. This CDR3 is built from 16 residues. The germline V gene has CDR1 SNHLY and CDR2 FYNNEI. V lost 7 bases, J lost 4 bases, and 12 bases stayed unmatched. The CDR3 bases are TGTGCCAGCACCGAGGAAGCGGGAGCACGATACAATGAGCAGTTCTTC. Its protein product is CASTEEAGARYNEQFF.